This passage covers 22 T cell receptor beta chains from one sample sequenced in a study of blood T cell repertoires in COVID-19. TCRdb's table, derived via immunoSEQ multiplex PCR, lists solely in-frame clones and lacks some. The sample shows 120,000 or so clones, roughly 89% of them seen only once. Sequences were obtained from peripheral blood. These receptor sequences come from a woman aged 45-59 years with acute or convalescent COVID-19.

This chain joins TRBV30 and TRBJ1-6, with a tentative D call TRBD1 (6 bases). The length of the CDR3 is 15 residues. Germline-derived CDR1 and CDR2 are GTSNPN and SVGIG (reference sequence). The V end lost 1 base, the J end lost 5 bases, and 12 bases lay between the germline ends. The CDR3 DNA follows: TGTGCCTGGAGTGGGCCGGGACATCATAATTCACCCCTCCACTTT. It encodes CAWSGPGHHNSPLHF.

This clone has more than one count but fewer than ten. The rearrangement links TRBV5-1 to TRBJ1-1; D gene unclear. The V gene's germline CDR1 is SGHRS and CDR2 YFSETQ. The CDR3 is 13 amino acids. The germline V and J ends were trimmed by 4 bases and 3 bases, with 10 bases remaining between them. CDR3 bases: TGCGCCAGCAGCCTGGGAGTCGACACTGAAGCTTTCTTT. It yields the protein CASSLGVDTEAFF.

This clone was found a few times. V gene TRBV30 combines with J gene TRBJ2-7; 9 nucleotides line up with TRBD1. V lost 3 bases, J lost 5 bases, and 8 bases stayed unmatched. Germline-derived CDR1 and CDR2 are GTSNPN and SVGIG (reference sequence). The CDR3 length is 14 residues. CDR3 amino acids: CAWRGQGFPHEQYF. The CDR3 coding sequence is TGTGCCTGGAGGGGACAGGGTTTTCCCCACGAGCAGTACTTC.

This clone appeared a single time. The genes are TRBV6-4 and TRBJ1-1; possibly TRBD1 for D (5 bases). This CDR3 comprises 13 residues. CDR1 MRHNA and CDR2 SNTAGT come from the germline V gene. Deletions cut 6 bases from V and 3 bases from J, with 11 bases between. Written as DNA, the CDR3 is TGTGCCAGCAGCGCCGACAGAGACACTGAAGCTTTCTTT. Encoded protein: CASSADRDTEAFF.

The chain uses TRBV3-1 (or the pseudogene TRBV3-2) and TRBJ2-6; 13 bases fit TRBD2. CDR1 and CDR2 (germline): LGHDT, YNNKEL (reference sequence). The CDR3 is 17 residues long. The ends lost 4 bases at V and 2 bases at J; junction bases unmatched: 2. This CDR3 reads CASSRTSGSAGANVLTF. DNA of the CDR3: TGTGCCAGCAGCCGGACTAGCGGGAGTGCTGGGGCCAACGTCCTGACTTTC.

The rearrangement uses TRBV9 and TRBJ2-1, with a weak D call TRBD1 (6 bases). Trimming left V 0 bases short and J 7 bases short, with 14 bases between. CDR3 length equals 15 residues. Germline lookup yields CDR1 SGDLS and CDR2 YYNGEE. CDR3 in DNA: TGTGCCAGCAGCGTAGCTGGGGGCCGAGGGAATGAGCAGTTCTTC. Translated: CASSVAGGRGNEQFF.

J is TRBJ2-1 and V is TRBV9, with TRBD2 matching over 10 bases. V shed 4 bases, J shed 5 bases, and the junction held 12 bases outside the gene matches. The CDR3 has 17 residues. Germline V lookup: CDR1 SGDLS, CDR2 YYNGEE. DNA for the CDR3: TGTGCCAGCAGCCCCCGTTCTAGCGGGAGCGGACACAATGAGCAGTTCTTC. Translated, it gives CASSPRSSGSGHNEQFF.

The J gene is TRBJ1-3, the V gene TRBV11-2; D gene uncertain. This CDR3 spans 11 amino acids. V dropped 10 bases and J dropped 1 base, with 5 bases sitting between them. Germline V gene data show CDR1 as SGHAT and CDR2 as FQNNGV. DNA of the CDR3: TGTGCCATCCAGTCTGGAAACACCATATATTTT. As protein: CAIQSGNTIYF.

The CDR3, as DNA: TGCGCCAGCAGCGCTCGAGCTGGACACTTTAGGAATGAGCAGTTCTTC. It codes for CASSARAGHFRNEQFF. The J gene is TRBJ2-1, the V gene TRBV5-1, with a possible D match to TRBD1 (5 bases). V lost 4 bases and J 7 bases, leaving 21 bases between the germline ends. The germline CDR1 and CDR2 sequences are SGHRS and YFSETQ. The CDR3 has 16 residues.

This clone has a handful of counts. The chain recombines TRBV7-2 with TRBJ1-2; D may be TRBD1 (6 bases). The CDR3 is made up of 14 amino acids. Germline V lookup: CDR1 SGHTA, CDR2 FQGNSA. Trimming took 5 bases from V and 3 from J, leaving 13 bases between them. CDR3 in amino acids: CASSQDGQYYGYTF. CDR3 nucleotides: TGTGCCAGCAGCCAGGACGGACAGTACTATGGCTACACCTTC.

This clone came up once. The genes are TRBV18 and TRBJ2-3; D is undetermined. This CDR3 is built from 11 residues. CDR1 is KGHSH, CDR2 LQKENI, per germline. Trimming removed 6 bases from V and 5 bases from J, with 6 bases in between. CDR3 sequence (DNA): TGTGCCAGCTCCTCGGTAGATACGCAGTATTTT. Translation: CASSSVDTQYF.

The chain uses TRBV7-9 and TRBJ1-6; tentative D call: TRBD1 (5 bases). V was clipped by 4 bases and J by 5 bases, with 12 bases between them. Germline assignment: CDR1 SEHNR and CDR2 FQNEAQ (reference sequence). There are 15 residues in the CDR3. CDR3: CASSSNGGNNSPLHF. CDR3 DNA: TGTGCCAGCAGCTCGAACGGGGGAAATAATTCACCCCTCCACTTT.

This chain links TRBV6-5 with TRBJ1-2; no firm D call. This CDR3 contains 14 residues. Germline values: CDR1 MNHEY, CDR2 SVGAGI. Trimming stripped 5 bases from V and 7 bases from J, with 17 bases between. In DNA form, the CDR3 reads TGTGCCAGCAGTCCCATGGGTGGTAGCGGTGGCTACACCTTC. Amino acids: CASSPMGGSGGYTF.

V gene TRBV5-1 combines with J gene TRBJ2-7; D possibly corresponds to TRBD1 (6 bases). Germline V gene data show CDR1 as SGHRS and CDR2 as YFSETQ. V lost 4 bases and J 2 bases, leaving 13 bases between the germline ends. This CDR3 is 14 amino acids long. This CDR3 is CASSLQTGAYEQYF. The CDR3 coding sequence is TGCGCCAGCAGCCTCCAGACAGGTGCCTACGAGCAGTACTTC.

The chain recombines TRBV12-3 or TRBV12-4 with TRBJ1-5; D is ambiguous. The CDR3 sequence is 13 residues long. The V end lost 7 bases, the J end lost 6 bases, and 13 bases lay between the germline ends. Here the CDR3 reads CASTLAPSQPQHF. The CDR3 DNA sequence: TGTGCCAGCACCCTAGCCCCTAGTCAGCCCCAGCATTTT.

The chain employs TRBV6-5 and TRBJ2-2, with a weak D call TRBD1 (6 bases). V lost 8 bases to trimming and J lost 3 bases, with 13 bases between them. CDR3 length: 14 amino acids. Germline lookup yields CDR1 MNHEY and CDR2 SVGAGI. The CDR3 sequence: CASLGARDTGELFF. The CDR3 DNA reads TGTGCCAGCCTGGGGGCGAGAGACACCGGGGAGCTGTTTTTT.

The chain uses TRBV19 and TRBJ1-6; 8 bases fit TRBD1. Unmatched junction bases numbered 7, after V lost 7 bases and J lost 5 bases. The CDR3 runs to 15 residues. Germline V gene lookup returns CDR1 LNHDA and CDR2 SQIVND (reference sequence). CDR3 nucleotides: TGTGCCAGTACGGACAGGGACCTTGATAATTCACCCCTCCACTTT. Its protein is CASTDRDLDNSPLHF.

This chain uses TRBV6-2 or TRBV6-3 with TRBJ1-2; 12 bases map to TRBD1. Germline CDR1 reads MNHEY; CDR2 reads SVGEGT. The CDR3 extends over 14 amino acids. J was trimmed by 8 bases and V by 6 bases; bases with no gene match: 7. CDR3 region: CASSLRDRGLGYTF. CDR3 bases: TGTGCCAGCAGCCTCCGGGACAGGGGGCTCGGCTACACCTTC.

The chain is built from TRBV30 and TRBJ1-5; unclear D gene. This CDR3 has 14 residues. V dropped 0 bases and J dropped 5 bases, with 11 bases sitting between them. CDR1 is GTSNPN, CDR2 SVGIG, per germline (reference sequence). The CDR3 sequence is CAWSVLSSHQPQHF. The CDR3 nucleotides read TGTGCCTGGAGTGTTCTTTCGAGCCATCAGCCCCAGCATTTT.

The chain carries TRBV9 and TRBJ1-2; a possible D gene is TRBD1 (5 bases). The length of the CDR3 is 15 residues. Deletions cut 2 bases from V and 5 bases from J, with 16 bases between. Germline V gene lookup returns CDR1 SGDLS and CDR2 YYNGEE. The CDR3 DNA reads TGTGCCAGCAGCGTTTATGCGGGGGGGAAGTATGGCTACACCTTC. The encoded protein is CASSVYAGGKYGYTF.

This rearrangement joins TRBV7-2 to TRBJ2-3; D call uncertain. CDR1 and CDR2 from the germline V gene are SGHTA and FQGNSA. Trimming removed 4 bases from V and 2 bases from J, with 4 bases in between. CDR3 length equals 12 residues. Here the CDR3 reads CASSSFTDTQYF. As DNA, the CDR3 is TGTGCCAGCAGCTCATTCACAGATACGCAGTATTTT.

J is TRBJ1-2 and V is TRBV7-9, with D hard to call. V was cut by 3 bases and J by 8 bases, with 10 bases left in between. The CDR3 runs to 12 residues. The germline gives CDR1 SEHNR, CDR2 FQNEAQ (reference sequence). The CDR3 here is CASSLEVGGYTF. CDR3 nucleotide sequence: TGTGCCAGCAGCTTGGAGGTCGGGGGCTACACCTTC.